This TCR beta chain was profiled in a study of shared clonotypes between healthy human individuals. Study outcomes and limitations: Limitation of the genetic and exposure-history diversity represented came from the few donors.

For this clone: Antigen specificity is unknown.

CDR3 length: 15 amino acids. V was clipped by 6 bases and J by 2 bases, with 14 bases between them. The germline V gene has CDR1 MNHEY and CDR2 SMNVEV (reference sequence). All donors were Caucasian adults living in Nashville, Tennessee. Measured with immunoSEQ multiplex PCR; TCRdb has only the in-frame clones, and not every one. Of 550,000 to 600,000 clones in the sample, around 81% were seen once. The specimen sequenced was PBMCs. This clonotype originated in a woman aged 40 to 49 in good health. Some clones in this sample may be carry-over from other donors' samples. V and J are TRBV27 and TRBJ2-4, with D perhaps matching TRBD1 (6 bases). The CDR3 region is CASRQGTHSKNIQYF. CDR3 DNA: TGTGCCAGCAGGCAGGGGACACATTCCAAAAACATTCAGTACTTC.